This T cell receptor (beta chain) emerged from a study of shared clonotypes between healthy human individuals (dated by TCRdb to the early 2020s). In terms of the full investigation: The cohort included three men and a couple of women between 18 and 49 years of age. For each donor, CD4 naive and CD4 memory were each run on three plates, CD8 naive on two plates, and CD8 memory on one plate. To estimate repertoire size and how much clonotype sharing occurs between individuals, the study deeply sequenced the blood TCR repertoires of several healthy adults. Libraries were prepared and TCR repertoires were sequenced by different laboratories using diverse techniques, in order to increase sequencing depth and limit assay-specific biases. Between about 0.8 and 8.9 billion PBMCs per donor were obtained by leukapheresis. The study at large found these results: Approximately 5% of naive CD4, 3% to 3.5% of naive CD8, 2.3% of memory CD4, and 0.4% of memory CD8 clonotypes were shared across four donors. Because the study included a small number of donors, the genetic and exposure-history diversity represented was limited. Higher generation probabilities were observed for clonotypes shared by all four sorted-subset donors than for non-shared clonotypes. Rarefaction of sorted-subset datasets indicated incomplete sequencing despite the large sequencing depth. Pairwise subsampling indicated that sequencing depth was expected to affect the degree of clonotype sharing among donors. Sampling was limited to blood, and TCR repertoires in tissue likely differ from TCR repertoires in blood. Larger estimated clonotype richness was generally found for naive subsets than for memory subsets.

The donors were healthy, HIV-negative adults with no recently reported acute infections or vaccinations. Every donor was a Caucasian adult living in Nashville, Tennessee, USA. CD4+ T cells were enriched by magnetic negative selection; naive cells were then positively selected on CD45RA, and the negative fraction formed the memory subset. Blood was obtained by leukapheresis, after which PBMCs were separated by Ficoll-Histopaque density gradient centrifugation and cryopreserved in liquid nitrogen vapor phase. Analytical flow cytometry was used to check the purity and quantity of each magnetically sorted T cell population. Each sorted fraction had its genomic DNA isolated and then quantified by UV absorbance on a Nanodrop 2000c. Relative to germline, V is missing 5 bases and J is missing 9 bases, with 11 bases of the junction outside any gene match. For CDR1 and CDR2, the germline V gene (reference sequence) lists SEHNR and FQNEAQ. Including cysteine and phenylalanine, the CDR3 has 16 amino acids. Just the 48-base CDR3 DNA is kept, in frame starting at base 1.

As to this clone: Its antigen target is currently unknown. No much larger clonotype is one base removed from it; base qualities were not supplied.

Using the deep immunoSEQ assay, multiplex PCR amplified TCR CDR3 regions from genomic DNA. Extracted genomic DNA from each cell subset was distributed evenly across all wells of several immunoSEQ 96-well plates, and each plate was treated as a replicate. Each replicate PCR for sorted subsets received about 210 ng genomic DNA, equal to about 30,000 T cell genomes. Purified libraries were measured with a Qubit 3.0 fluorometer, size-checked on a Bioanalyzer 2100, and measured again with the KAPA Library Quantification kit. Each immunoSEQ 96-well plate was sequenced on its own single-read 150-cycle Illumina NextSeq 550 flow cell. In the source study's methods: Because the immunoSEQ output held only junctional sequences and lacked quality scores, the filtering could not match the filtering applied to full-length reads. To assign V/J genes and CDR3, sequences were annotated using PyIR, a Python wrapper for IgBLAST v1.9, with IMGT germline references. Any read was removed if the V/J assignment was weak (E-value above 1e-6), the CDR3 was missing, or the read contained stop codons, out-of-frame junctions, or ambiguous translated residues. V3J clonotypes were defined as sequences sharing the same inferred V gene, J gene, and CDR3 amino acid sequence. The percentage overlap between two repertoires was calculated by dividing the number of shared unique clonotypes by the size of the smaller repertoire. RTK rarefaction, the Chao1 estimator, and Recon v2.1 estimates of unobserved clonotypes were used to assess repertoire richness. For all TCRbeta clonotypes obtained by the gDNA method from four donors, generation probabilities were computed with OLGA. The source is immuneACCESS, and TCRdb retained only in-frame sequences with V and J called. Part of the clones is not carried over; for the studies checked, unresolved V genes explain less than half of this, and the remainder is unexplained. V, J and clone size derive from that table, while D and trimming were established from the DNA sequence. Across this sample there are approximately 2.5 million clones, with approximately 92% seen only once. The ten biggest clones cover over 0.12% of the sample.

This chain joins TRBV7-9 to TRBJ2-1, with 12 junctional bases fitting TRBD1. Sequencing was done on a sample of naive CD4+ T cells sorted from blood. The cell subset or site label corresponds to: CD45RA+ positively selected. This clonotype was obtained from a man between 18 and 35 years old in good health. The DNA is TGTGCCAGCAGCGTGTCCGGGACAGGGGGCCGAGGTGAGCAGTTCTTC. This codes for CASSVSGTGGRGEQFF.